Below, 18 T cell receptor beta chains from the same sample are listed, as sequenced in a study of a mutant IDH1 vaccine in newly diagnosed glioma. What these receptors recognize is not known. The repertoire was sequenced with immunoSEQ multiplex PCR; TCRdb's copy has only in-frame clones and lacks some. Of 120,000 or so clones in the sample, around 80% were seen once. The time point here: week 11, during vaccination. The investigators gave 300 ug of mutant IDH1 20-mer peptide in each vaccine dose, together with topical imiquimod. Source: PBMCs, taken from a glioma patient whose treatment included an IDH1 peptide vaccine. The source of these receptors is a man aged 35 to 55 with glioma.

This clone was seen more than once but under ten times. The rearrangement uses TRBV5-4 and TRBJ2-7; D is unresolved. V lost 1 base and J lost 6, with 5 bases in between. The germline CDR1 and CDR2 sequences are SGHNT and YYREEE (reference sequence). The CDR3 is made up of 11 amino acids. The CDR3 DNA is TGTGCCAGCAGCTTGTCAGGCGAGCAGTACTTC. Translated, it gives CASSLSGEQYF.

The CDR3 nucleotides are TGTGCCAGCTATTCGGGGGCGGGCACTAATGAAAAACTGTTTTTT. Translated, it gives CASYSGAGTNEKLFF. The chain carries TRBV27 and TRBJ1-4, with D possibly TRBD1 on 6 matching bases. The V gene's germline CDR1 is MNHEY and CDR2 SMNVEV (reference sequence). CDR3 length: 15 residues. Trimming left V 8 bases short and J 2 bases short, with 15 bases between.

This chain links TRBV9 with TRBJ2-7; D not resolved. The germline V gene encodes CDR1 SGDLS and CDR2 YYNGEE. The CDR3 has 13 residues. V dropped 0 bases and J dropped 0 bases, with 4 bases sitting between them. The CDR3 nucleotides read TGTGCCAGCAGCGTAGAAAGCTCCTACGAGCAGTACTTC. It specifies CASSVESSYEQYF.

This clone was detected only a few times. This chain connects TRBV5-5 to TRBJ1-2, with a weak D call TRBD1 (6 bases). The CDR3 runs 17 residues. CDR1 SGHKS and CDR2 YYEKEE come from the germline V gene (reference sequence). Trimming removed 4 bases from V and 4 bases from J, with 23 bases in between. As DNA, the CDR3 is TGTGCCAGCAGCCGGGGGGCTCGGCAGGGTATCGCCTATGGCTACACCTTC. Translation: CASSRGARQGIAYGYTF.

V gene TRBV7-9 combines with J gene TRBJ2-5; perhaps D is TRBD1 or TRBD2 (5 bases each). Germline loops: CDR1 SEHNR, CDR2 FQNEAQ (reference sequence). CDR3 length equals 15 residues. The ends were cut back, 1 base at V and 9 bases at J, with 18 bases in the middle. CDR3 nucleotides: TGTGCCAGCAGCTTAGGAGGGGCTTTAGAACAGGCCCAGTACTTC. Amino acid sequence: CASSLGGALEQAQYF.

The V call is TRBV27, the J call TRBJ2-7, with 9 bases identical to TRBD1. CDR3 size: 14 residues. The germline V gene has CDR1 MNHEY and CDR2 SMNVEV (reference sequence). The J segment lost 3 bases and the V segment lost 5 bases, leaving 5 bases of the junction unmatched. The DNA for the CDR3 is TGTGCCAGCAGTGCGGACAGGGGAGGCTACGAGCAGTACTTC. Protein: CASSADRGGYEQYF.

This clone occurred once. This chain links TRBV7-8 with TRBJ2-3; D possibly corresponds to TRBD2 (6 bases). CDR1 and CDR2 (germline): SGHVS, FQNEAQ. Trimming took 5 bases from V and 2 from J, leaving 11 bases between them. CDR3 length: 14 amino acids. The CDR3 DNA reads as TGTGCCAGCAGCCCTAGGGAGGTCACAGATACGCAGTATTTT. As protein: CASSPREVTDTQYF.

The chain recombines TRBV12-5 with TRBJ2-3; D unclear. The germline V and J ends were trimmed by 3 bases and 4 bases, with 5 bases remaining between them. CDR3 size: 12 residues. The germline CDR1 and CDR2 sequences are LGHNT and FRNRAP. This chain's CDR3 is CASGLDSDTQYF. DNA for the CDR3: TGTGCTAGTGGTTTAGATTCAGATACGCAGTATTTT.

V usage is TRBV5-5 and J usage is TRBJ2-2; the match to TRBD2 covers 8 bases. From germline, CDR1 is SGHKS and CDR2 YYEKEE (reference sequence). After removal of 4 bases from V and 2 bases from J, the junction contained 1 base not matched to a gene. There are 14 residues in the CDR3. DNA for the CDR3: TGTGCCAGCAGCACTAGCGGCAACACCGGGGAGCTGTTTTTT. It translates to CASSTSGNTGELFF.

By frequency in the sample, this clone is medium-sized (0.01 to 0.1%). Within the sample, other DNA sequences also encode this same CDR3. The rearrangement uses TRBV19 and TRBJ2-1; D unresolved. Trimming removed 6 bases at V and 0 bases at J, with 12 bases between. The germline gives CDR1 LNHDA, CDR2 SQIVND (reference sequence). The CDR3 length is 15 residues. The CDR3 region is CASRSDRSSYNEQFF. CDR3 sequence (DNA): TGTGCCAGTAGATCCGATCGGAGCTCCTACAATGAGCAGTTCTTC.

The chain joins TRBV15 to TRBJ2-7; no definite D call. This CDR3 contains 15 residues. Germline lookup yields CDR1 LNHNV and CDR2 YYDKDF (reference sequence). Trimming removed 0 bases from V and 1 base from J, with 10 bases in between. The CDR3 loop reads CATSREADGSYEQYF. CDR3 in DNA: TGTGCCACCAGCAGAGAGGCTGACGGATCCTACGAGCAGTACTTC. The variable domain in full, with the rest retrieved from reference TRBV15 and TRBJ2-7, is DAMVIQNPRYQVTQFGKPVTLSCSQTLNHNVMYWYQQKSSQAPKLLFHYYDKDFNNEADTPDNFQSRRPNTSFCFLDIRSPGLGDTAMYLCATSREADGSYEQYFGPGTRLTVT.

This chain links TRBV30 with TRBJ2-7; 8 bases are shared with TRBD2. The V and J ends lost 3 bases and 1 base, in that order; junction bases with no gene match: 8. This CDR3 is 15 amino acids long. Germline V CDR1 and CDR2: GTSNPN, SVGIG (reference sequence). The CDR3 protein is CAWSGPSGLSYEQYF. DNA for the CDR3: TGTGCCTGGAGCGGTCCTAGCGGGCTATCCTACGAGCAGTACTTC.

This clone appeared a few times. This rearrangement joins TRBV29-1 to TRBJ1-5; 8 bases map to TRBD1. CDR1 SQVTM and CDR2 ANQGSEA come from the germline V gene. This CDR3 region has 13 residues. V shed 6 bases and J 5 bases; nucleotides not matched to a gene: 6. CDR3 bases: TGCAGCGTGCGGGACAGGCCAGATCAGCCCCAGCATTTT. It is translated as CSVRDRPDQPQHF.

The V and J genes are TRBV2 and TRBJ1-3; D is unclear. The CDR3 consists of 17 residues. The germline CDR1 and CDR2 sequences are SNHLY and FYNNEI. V lost 6 bases and J 0 bases, leaving 18 bases between the germline ends. For the CDR3, the DNA is TGTGCCAGCAGCCTAGTTTGGGCTCCCACCTCTGGAAACACCATATATTTT. Residues: CASSLVWAPTSGNTIYF.

The chain uses TRBV27 and TRBJ1-5; D is undetermined. CDR1 and CDR2 from the germline V gene are MNHEY and SMNVEV (reference sequence). V gave up 8 bases and J gave up 0 bases, with 5 bases separating them. The CDR3 runs 12 residues. CDR3 nucleotide sequence: TGTGCCAGCCGGGATAGCAATCAGCCCCAGCATTTT. It is translated as CASRDSNQPQHF.

V and J are TRBV7-2 and TRBJ1-2; D not resolved. CDR3 length: 13 residues. In germline, CDR1 is SGHTA, CDR2 FQGNSA. Deletions cut 6 bases from V and 0 bases from J, with 8 bases between. CDR3 sequence (DNA): TGTGCCAGCAGAGGACTAGCTAACTATGGCTACACCTTC. Translating it yields CASRGLANYGYTF.

This chain connects TRBV29-1 to TRBJ1-2, with D possibly matching TRBD1 (6 bases). The V and J ends lost 4 bases and 6 bases respectively, with 9 bases between them. The CDR3 totals 11 residues. From germline, CDR1 is SQVTM and CDR2 ANQGSEA. In nucleotides, the CDR3 is TGCAGCGTTGTCAGGGGAAATGGCTACACCTTC. It encodes CSVVRGNGYTF.

This clone was seen a few times. The chain recombines TRBV7-8 with TRBJ1-1, with a tentative D call TRBD1 (5 bases). Trimming took off 6 bases at V and 5 bases at J, with 19 bases between the two ends. The germline gives CDR1 SGHVS, CDR2 FQNEAQ. This CDR3 comprises 15 residues. CDR3 sequence reads: CASRLSGPRGTEAFF. In DNA form, the CDR3 reads TGTGCCAGCAGACTATCAGGGCCCCGAGGGACTGAAGCTTTCTTT.